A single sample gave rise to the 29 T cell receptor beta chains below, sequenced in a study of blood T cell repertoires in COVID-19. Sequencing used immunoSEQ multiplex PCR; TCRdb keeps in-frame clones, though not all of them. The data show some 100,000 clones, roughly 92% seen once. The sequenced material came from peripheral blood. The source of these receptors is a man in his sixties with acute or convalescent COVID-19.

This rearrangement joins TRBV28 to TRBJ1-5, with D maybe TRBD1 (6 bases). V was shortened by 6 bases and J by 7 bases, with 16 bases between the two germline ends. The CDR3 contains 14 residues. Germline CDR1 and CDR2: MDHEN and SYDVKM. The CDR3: CASRPGQWSQPQHF. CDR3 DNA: TGTGCCAGCAGGCCCGGACAGTGGAGCCAGCCCCAGCATTTT.

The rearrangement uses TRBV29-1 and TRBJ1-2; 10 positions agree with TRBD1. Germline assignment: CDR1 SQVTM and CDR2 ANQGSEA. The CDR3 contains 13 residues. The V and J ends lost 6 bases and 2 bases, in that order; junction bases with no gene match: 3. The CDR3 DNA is TGCAGCGTGGGACAGGGGAACAACTATGGCTACACCTTC. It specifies CSVGQGNNYGYTF.

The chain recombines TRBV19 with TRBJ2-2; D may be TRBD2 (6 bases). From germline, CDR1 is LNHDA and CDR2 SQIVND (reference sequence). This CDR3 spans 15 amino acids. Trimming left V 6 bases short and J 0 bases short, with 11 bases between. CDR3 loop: CASSPGTSNTGELFF. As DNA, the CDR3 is TGTGCCAGTAGCCCTGGGACTTCGAACACCGGGGAGCTGTTTTTT.

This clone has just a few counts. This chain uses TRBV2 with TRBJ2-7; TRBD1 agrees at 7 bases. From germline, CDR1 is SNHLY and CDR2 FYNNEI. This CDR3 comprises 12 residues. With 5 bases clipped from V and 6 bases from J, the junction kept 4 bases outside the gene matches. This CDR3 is CASSLDRSEQYF. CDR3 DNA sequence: TGTGCCAGCAGTTTGGACAGGAGCGAGCAGTACTTC.

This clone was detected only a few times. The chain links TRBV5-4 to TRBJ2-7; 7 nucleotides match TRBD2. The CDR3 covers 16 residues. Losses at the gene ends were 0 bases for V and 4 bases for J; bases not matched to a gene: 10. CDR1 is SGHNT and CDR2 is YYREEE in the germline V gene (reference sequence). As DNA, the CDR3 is TGTGCCAGCAGCTTGGTTCTCCCTAGCGGAAGTTACGAGCAGTACGTC. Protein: CASSLVLPSGSYEQYV.

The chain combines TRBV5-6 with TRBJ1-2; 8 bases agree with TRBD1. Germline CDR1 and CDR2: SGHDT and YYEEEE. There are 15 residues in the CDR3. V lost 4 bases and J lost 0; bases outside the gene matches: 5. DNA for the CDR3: TGTGCCAGCAGCCGACAGGGGTCGGCTAACTATGGCTACACCTTC. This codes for CASSRQGSANYGYTF.

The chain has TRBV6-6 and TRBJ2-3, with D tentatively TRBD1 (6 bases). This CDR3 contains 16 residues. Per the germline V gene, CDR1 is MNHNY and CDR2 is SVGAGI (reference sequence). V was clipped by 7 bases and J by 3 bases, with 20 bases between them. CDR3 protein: CASIIDRRGGTDTQYF. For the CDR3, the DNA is TGTGCCAGCATAATAGACAGGAGAGGTGGGACAGATACGCAGTATTTT.

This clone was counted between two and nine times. The CDR3 bases are TGTGCCAGCAGTCCGGAGTTGCGGTACTCCTACGAGCAGTACTTC. Its translation: CASSPELRYSYEQYF. This chain uses TRBV7-2 with TRBJ2-7; D is unresolved. The V gene lost 6 bases and the J gene lost 0 bases, with 15 bases spanning the gap. This CDR3 comprises 15 residues. The V gene's germline CDR1 is SGHTA and CDR2 FQGNSA.

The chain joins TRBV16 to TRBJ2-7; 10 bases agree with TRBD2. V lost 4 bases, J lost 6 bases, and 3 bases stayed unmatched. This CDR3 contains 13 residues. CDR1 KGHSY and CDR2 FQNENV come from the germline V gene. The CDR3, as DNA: TGTGCCAGCAGCCCAAGGACTAGCGGCGAGCAGTACGTC. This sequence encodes CASSPRTSGEQYV.

CDR3 region: CATSDDRDYGYTF. DNA of the CDR3: TGTGCCACCAGTGATGACAGGGACTATGGCTACACCTTC. The chain uses TRBV24-1 and TRBJ1-2; the match to TRBD1 covers 7 bases. Trimming at V came to 3 bases and at J to 3 bases, leaving 0 bases not matched to a gene. Looked up from germline, CDR1 is KGHDR and CDR2 is SFDVKD. The CDR3 contains 13 residues.

The CDR3 loop reads CASSLAHTDSYNEQFF. The DNA of the CDR3 is TGTGCCAGCAGCTTAGCGCATACAGATTCCTACAATGAGCAGTTCTTC. The V gene is TRBV7-9, the J gene TRBJ2-1; D remains unclear. Germline CDR1 is SEHNR and CDR2 is FQNEAQ (reference sequence). Trimming took off 0 bases at V and 1 base at J, with 10 bases between the two ends. The CDR3 has 16 amino acids.

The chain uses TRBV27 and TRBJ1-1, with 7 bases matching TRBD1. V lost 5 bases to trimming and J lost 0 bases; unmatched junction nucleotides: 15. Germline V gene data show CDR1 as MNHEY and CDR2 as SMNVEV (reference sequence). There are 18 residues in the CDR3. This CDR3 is CASSGWAGQEPMNTEAFF. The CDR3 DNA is TGTGCCAGCAGTGGGTGGGCCGGACAGGAACCAATGAACACTGAAGCTTTCTTT.

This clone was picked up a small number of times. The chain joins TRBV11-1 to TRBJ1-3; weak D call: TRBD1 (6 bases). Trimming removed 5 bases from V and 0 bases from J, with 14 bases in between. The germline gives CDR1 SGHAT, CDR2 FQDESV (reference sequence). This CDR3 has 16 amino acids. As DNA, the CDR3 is TGTGCCAGCAGCCGAACCGGGACAATCTCTGGAAACACCATATATTTT. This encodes CASSRTGTISGNTIYF.

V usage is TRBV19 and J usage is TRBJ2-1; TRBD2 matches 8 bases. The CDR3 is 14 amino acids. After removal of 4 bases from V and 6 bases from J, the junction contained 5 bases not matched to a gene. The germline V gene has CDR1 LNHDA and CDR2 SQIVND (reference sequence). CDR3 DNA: TGTGCCAGTAGTACCGGACTAGCCCCCAATGAGCAGTTCTTC. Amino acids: CASSTGLAPNEQFF.

CDR3 sequence: CASSFRRTYNSPLHF. The DNA of the CDR3 is TGTGCCAGCAGCTTTAGAAGAACCTATAATTCACCCCTCCACTTT. The V gene is TRBV13, the J gene TRBJ1-6; D gene ambiguous. CDR3 length: 15 amino acids. Trimming removed 3 bases from V and 2 bases from J, with 8 bases in between. Per germline, CDR1 PRHDT and CDR2 FYEKMQ (reference sequence).

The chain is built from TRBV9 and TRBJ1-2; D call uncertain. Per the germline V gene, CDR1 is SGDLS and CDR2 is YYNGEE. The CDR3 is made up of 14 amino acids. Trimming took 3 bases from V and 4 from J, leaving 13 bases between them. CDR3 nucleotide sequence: TGTGCCAGCAGCGGGAGAGGAGGGTCCTATGGCTACACCTTC. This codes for CASSGRGGSYGYTF.

The DNA for the CDR3 is TGTGCCAGTAGTATTGGCGGGGATGGCGCTGAGCAGTTCTTC. This encodes CASSIGGDGAEQFF. The V and J genes are TRBV19 and TRBJ2-1, with TRBD2 as a possible D gene (6 bases). Germline V gives CDR1 LNHDA, CDR2 SQIVND (reference sequence). Trimming took 3 bases from V and 9 from J, leaving 15 bases between them. The CDR3 is 14 residues long.

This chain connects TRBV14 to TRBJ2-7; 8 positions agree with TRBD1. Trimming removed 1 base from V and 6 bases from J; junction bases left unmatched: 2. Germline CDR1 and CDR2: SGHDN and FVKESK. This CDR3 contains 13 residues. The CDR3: CASSQGTGREQYF. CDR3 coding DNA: TGTGCCAGCAGCCAAGGGACAGGGCGCGAGCAGTACTTC.

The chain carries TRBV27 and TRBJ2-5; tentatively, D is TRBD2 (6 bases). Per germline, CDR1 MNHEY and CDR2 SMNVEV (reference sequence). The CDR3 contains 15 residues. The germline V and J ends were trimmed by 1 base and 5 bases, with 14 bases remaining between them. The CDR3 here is CASSLLPRGRETQYF. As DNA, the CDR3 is TGTGCCAGCAGTTTATTGCCCCGAGGGAGGGAGACCCAGTACTTC.

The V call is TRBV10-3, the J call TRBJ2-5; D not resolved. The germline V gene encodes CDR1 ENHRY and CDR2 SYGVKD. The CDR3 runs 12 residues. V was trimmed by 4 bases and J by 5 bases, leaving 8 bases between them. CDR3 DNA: TGTGCCATCAGTGCTTCGGAGGAGACCCAGTACTTC. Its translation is CAISASEETQYF.

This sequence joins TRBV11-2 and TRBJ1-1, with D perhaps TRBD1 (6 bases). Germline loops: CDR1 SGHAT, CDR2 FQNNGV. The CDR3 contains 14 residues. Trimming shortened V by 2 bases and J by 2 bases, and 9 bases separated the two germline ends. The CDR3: CASSLNRVNTEAFF. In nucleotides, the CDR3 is TGTGCCAGCAGCTTAAACAGGGTCAACACTGAAGCTTTCTTT.

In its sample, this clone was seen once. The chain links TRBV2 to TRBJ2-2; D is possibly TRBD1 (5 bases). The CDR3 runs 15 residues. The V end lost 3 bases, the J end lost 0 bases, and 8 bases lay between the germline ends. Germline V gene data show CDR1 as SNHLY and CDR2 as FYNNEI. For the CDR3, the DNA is TGTGCCAGCAGTGAGGGGCGGACGAACACCGGGGAGCTGTTTTTT. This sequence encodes CASSEGRTNTGELFF.

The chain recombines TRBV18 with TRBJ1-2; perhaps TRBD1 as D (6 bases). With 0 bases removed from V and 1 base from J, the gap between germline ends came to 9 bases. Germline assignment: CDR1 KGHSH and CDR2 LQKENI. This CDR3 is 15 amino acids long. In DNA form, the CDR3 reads TGTGCCAGCTCACCACCGGGCAGGGGTAACTATGGCTACACCTTC. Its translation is CASSPPGRGNYGYTF.

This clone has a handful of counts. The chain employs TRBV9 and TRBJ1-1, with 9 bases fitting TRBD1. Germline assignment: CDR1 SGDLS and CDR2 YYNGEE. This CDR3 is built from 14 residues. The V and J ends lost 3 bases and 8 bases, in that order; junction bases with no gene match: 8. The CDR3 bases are TGTGCCAGCAGCGCAACAGGGGGCCAATTCGAAGCTTTCTTT. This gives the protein CASSATGGQFEAFF.

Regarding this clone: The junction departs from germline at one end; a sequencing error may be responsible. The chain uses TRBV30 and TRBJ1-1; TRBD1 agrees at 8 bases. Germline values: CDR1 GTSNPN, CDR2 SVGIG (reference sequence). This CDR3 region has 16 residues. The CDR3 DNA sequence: TGTGCCTGGAGTTACAGGGGGAGTCGGGAGAACTCTGAAGCTTTCTTT. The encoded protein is CAWSYRGSRENSEAFF.

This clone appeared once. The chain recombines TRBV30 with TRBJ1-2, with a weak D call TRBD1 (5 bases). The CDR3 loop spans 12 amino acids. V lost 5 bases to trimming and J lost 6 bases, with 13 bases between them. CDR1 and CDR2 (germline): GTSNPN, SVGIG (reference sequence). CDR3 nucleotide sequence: TGTGCCTGGGGGGACTCCTGGGATGGCTACACCTTC. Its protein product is CAWGDSWDGYTF.

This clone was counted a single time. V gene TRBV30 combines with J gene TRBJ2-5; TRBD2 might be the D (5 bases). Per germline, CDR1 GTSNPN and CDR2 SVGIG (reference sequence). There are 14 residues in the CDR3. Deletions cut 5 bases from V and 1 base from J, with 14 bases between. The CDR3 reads CAWDLSRGQETQYF. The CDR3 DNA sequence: TGTGCCTGGGACCTTAGCCGGGGCCAAGAGACCCAGTACTTC. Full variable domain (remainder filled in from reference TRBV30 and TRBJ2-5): SQTIHQWPATLVQPVGSPLSLECTVEGTSNPNLYWYRQAAGRGLQLLFYSVGIGQISSEVPQNLSASRPQDRQFILSSKKLLLSDSGFYLCAWDLSRGQETQYFGPGTRLLVL.

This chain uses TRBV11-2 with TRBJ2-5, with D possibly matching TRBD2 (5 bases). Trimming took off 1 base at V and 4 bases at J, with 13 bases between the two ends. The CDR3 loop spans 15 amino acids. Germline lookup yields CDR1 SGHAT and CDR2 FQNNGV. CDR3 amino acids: CASSLVGSESETQYF. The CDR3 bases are TGTGCCAGCAGCTTAGTAGGTAGCGAATCAGAGACCCAGTACTTC.

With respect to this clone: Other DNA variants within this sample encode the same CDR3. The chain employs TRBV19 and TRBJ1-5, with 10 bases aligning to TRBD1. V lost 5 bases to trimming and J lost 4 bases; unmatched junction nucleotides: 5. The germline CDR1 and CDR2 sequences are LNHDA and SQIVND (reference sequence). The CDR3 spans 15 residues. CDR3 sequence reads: CASSPRTGGNQPQHF. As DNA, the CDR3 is TGTGCCAGTAGTCCCCGGACAGGGGGGAATCAGCCCCAGCATTTT.